The 21 T cell receptor beta chains in this list originate from one sample, sequenced in a study of control samples from healthy donors and cancer patients. Only in-frame clones appear in the TCRdb table, and some are missing; sequencing was by immunoSEQ multiplex PCR. The table has under 200,000 clones, over 85% seen once. Sequenced material: blood. The receptors were gathered from a woman between 40 and 55 years old in good health.

J is TRBJ1-1 and V is TRBV19, with D uncertain. The CDR3 length is 13 residues. Trimming left V 11 bases short and J 1 base short, with 14 bases between. Germline CDR1 is LNHDA and CDR2 is SQIVND (reference sequence). The CDR3 bases are TGTGCCTGCGGGGTATCATCGAACACTGAAGCTTTCTTT. Translation gives CACGVSSNTEAFF.

The chain is built from TRBV6-1 and TRBJ1-5; 9 bases match TRBD1. The CDR3 runs to 16 residues. The J segment lost 4 bases and the V segment lost 3 bases, leaving 7 bases of the junction unmatched. CDR1 is MNHNS and CDR2 is SASEGT in the germline V gene. CDR3 nucleotides: TGTGCCAGCAGTGATAAATGGGACAGGGAAAATCAGCCCCAGCATTTT. Protein: CASSDKWDRENQPQHF.

The chain links TRBV6-1 to TRBJ1-1; 8 bases agree with TRBD1. Germline trimming cut 3 bases from V and 6 bases from J; bases unmatched to any gene: 6. This CDR3 has 14 residues. In germline, CDR1 is MNHNS, CDR2 SASEGT. The CDR3 DNA sequence: TGTGCCAGCAGTGAGGATGGCAGGGGGCCTGAAGCTTTCTTT. Its protein product is CASSEDGRGPEAFF.

The chain carries TRBV7-2 and TRBJ2-7; 10 bases are shared with TRBD2. The V and J ends lost 1 base and 5 bases, in that order; junction bases with no gene match: 11. The CDR3 has 17 amino acids. Germline V CDR1 and CDR2: SGHTA, FQGNSA. CDR3 in DNA: TGTGCCAGCAGCTTAGTCGGTCGGCTAGCGGGGGCCCACGAGCAGTACTTC. It yields the protein CASSLVGRLAGAHEQYF.

The chain is built from TRBV13 and TRBJ1-5; no reliable D call. The ends were cut back, 3 bases at V and 7 bases at J, with 7 bases in the middle. The CDR3 runs to 12 residues. Germline V gene data show CDR1 as PRHDT and CDR2 as FYEKMQ (reference sequence). The CDR3 region is CASSFFGQPQHF. The CDR3, as DNA: TGTGCCAGCAGCTTTTTTGGGCAGCCCCAGCATTTT.

This chain links TRBV6-1 with TRBJ1-4; 8 bases are shared with TRBD1. The germline V gene encodes CDR1 MNHNS and CDR2 SASEGT. With V trimmed by 10 bases and J by 4 bases, 8 bases remained unmatched. The CDR3 has 14 residues. CDR3 coding DNA: TGTGCCATCCACCCGGGACAGGATAATGAAAAACTGTTTTTT. Amino acid sequence: CAIHPGQDNEKLFF.

The CDR3 loop reads CASRGAGGPMNEQFF. In DNA form, the CDR3 reads TGTGCCAGTAGGGGGGCGGGAGGTCCGATGAATGAGCAGTTCTTC. The V call is TRBV19, the J call TRBJ2-1, with 8 bases aligning to TRBD2. Trimming removed 6 bases from V and 7 bases from J; junction bases left unmatched: 11. The CDR3 is made up of 15 amino acids. Germline assignment: CDR1 LNHDA and CDR2 SQIVND (reference sequence).

V and J are TRBV7-9 and TRBJ2-1; 7 positions agree with TRBD2. The CDR3 runs to 15 residues. CDR1 and CDR2 from the germline V gene are SEHNR and FQNEAQ (reference sequence). V trimming: 3 bases; J trimming: 2 bases; junction bases outside the gene matches: 4. The CDR3 nucleotides read TGTGCCAGCAGCTTCCCGGGAGGTCCCTACAATGAGCAGTTCTTC. Protein sequence: CASSFPGGPYNEQFF.

The genes are TRBV9 and TRBJ2-1; 7 positions match TRBD2. The CDR3 covers 14 residues. V shed 3 bases and J 7 bases; nucleotides not matched to a gene: 7. Germline loops: CDR1 SGDLS, CDR2 YYNGEE. The CDR3: CASSGAGARNEQFF. Written as DNA, the CDR3 is TGTGCCAGCAGCGGCGCGGGAGCTCGGAATGAGCAGTTCTTC.

CDR3 loop: CASSLGIDKQETQYF. Written as DNA, the CDR3 is TGTGCCAGCAGCTTAGGTATTGACAAGCAAGAGACCCAGTACTTC. The rearrangement uses TRBV11-3 and TRBJ2-5; the D is unclear. The CDR3 runs 15 residues. With 1 base removed from V and 2 bases from J, the gap between germline ends came to 11 bases. The germline CDR1 and CDR2 sequences are SGHNT and YENEEA.

The V call is TRBV9, the J call TRBJ2-2; D is undetermined. Germline assignment: CDR1 SGDLS and CDR2 YYNGEE. The CDR3 has 16 amino acids. Trimming removed 0 bases from V and 5 bases from J, with 14 bases in between. The CDR3 sequence is CASSVEQGFGTGELFF. In DNA, the CDR3 is TGTGCCAGCAGCGTAGAACAAGGCTTCGGAACCGGGGAGCTGTTTTTT.

The chain links TRBV7-3 to TRBJ2-1; D might be TRBD1 (6 bases). Germline CDR1 reads SGHTA; CDR2 reads FQGTGA. Trimming removed 0 bases from V and 6 bases from J, with 12 bases in between. The CDR3 length is 15 residues. Here the CDR3 reads CASSLTLAGANEQFF. CDR3 coding DNA: TGTGCCAGCAGCTTAACGCTAGCAGGGGCCAATGAGCAGTTCTTC.

This clone was seen once. J is TRBJ1-1 and V is TRBV7-9; 8 bases are shared with TRBD1. Germline V lookup: CDR1 SEHNR, CDR2 FQNEAQ (reference sequence). Unmatched junction bases numbered 1, after V lost 5 bases and J lost 5 bases. This CDR3 is 12 amino acids long. CDR3 protein: CASSRQGTEAFF. CDR3 bases: TGTGCCAGCAGCAGACAGGGGACTGAAGCTTTCTTT.

The J gene is TRBJ1-1, the V gene TRBV5-6; no reliable D call. V was pared by 1 base and J by 12 bases, with 16 bases between. This CDR3 contains 13 residues. Germline V lookup: CDR1 SGHDT, CDR2 YYEEEE. The CDR3 reads CASSLSVVDVTFF. Here the CDR3 DNA reads TGTGCCAGCAGCTTGTCAGTGGTGGACGTGACTTTCTTT.

This clone was counted between two and nine times. This chain links TRBV29-1 with TRBJ2-7; TRBD2 matches at 7 bases. Trimming at V came to 5 bases and at J to 0 bases, leaving 4 bases not matched to a gene. The CDR3 totals 13 residues. Germline V gene lookup returns CDR1 SQVTM and CDR2 ANQGSEA. CDR3 bases: TGCAGCGTTAACCGCGGGAGCTCCTACGAGCAGTACTTC. Amino acid sequence: CSVNRGSSYEQYF.

The CDR3 DNA reads as TGCGCCAGCAGCTCGACAGGAGCTGACACTGAAGCTTTCTTT. This gives the protein CASSSTGADTEAFF. V and J are TRBV5-1 and TRBJ1-1; a possible D gene is TRBD1 (6 bases). V was cut by 3 bases and J by 3 bases, with 12 bases left in between. This CDR3 comprises 14 residues. Germline V gives CDR1 SGHRS, CDR2 YFSETQ. Full variable domain (missing parts from reference TRBV5-1 and TRBJ1-1): KAGVTQTPRYLIKTRGQQVTLSCSPISGHRSVSWYQQTPGQGLQFLFEYFSETQRNKGNFPGRFSGRQFSNSRSEMNVSTLELGDSALYLCASSSTGADTEAFFGQGTRLTVV.

The chain's CDR3 is CASPFRNSGKEDNEKLFF. Here the CDR3 DNA reads TGTGCCAGCCCTTTTAGGAATTCAGGGAAGGAGGATAATGAAAAACTGTTTTTT. The V gene is TRBV7-2, the J gene TRBJ1-4; maybe TRBD1 (5 bases). Trimming cost V 8 bases and J 4 bases, with 26 bases left between them. Germline-derived CDR1 and CDR2 are SGHTA and FQGNSA. There are 18 residues in the CDR3.

The chain recombines TRBV9 with TRBJ1-1; maybe TRBD1 (5 bases). V was cut by 4 bases and J by 0 bases, with 13 bases left in between. From germline, CDR1 is SGDLS and CDR2 YYNGEE. The CDR3 is 15 amino acids. CDR3 bases: TGTGCCAGCAGCCGGGTCGGGGGGATGAACACTGAAGCTTTCTTT. Its protein is CASSRVGGMNTEAFF.

The chain uses TRBV7-9 and TRBJ1-4, with D perhaps matching TRBD1 (6 bases). V was shortened by 5 bases and J by 5 bases, with 12 bases between the two germline ends. The germline CDR1 and CDR2 sequences are SEHNR and FQNEAQ (reference sequence). This CDR3 has 14 amino acids. Written as DNA, the CDR3 is TGTGCCAGCAGCCCGCAGGGGAGGAATGAAAAACTGTTTTTT. Translated: CASSPQGRNEKLFF.

The chain links TRBV7-2 to TRBJ2-1, with 9 bases identical to TRBD1. This CDR3 contains 13 residues. The germline CDR1 and CDR2 sequences are SGHTA and FQGNSA. V gave up 6 bases and J gave up 7 bases; unmatched junction bases: 4. CDR3 loop: CASRRTGVNEQFF. The DNA of the CDR3 is TGTGCCAGCAGACGGACAGGGGTGAATGAGCAGTTCTTC.

About this clone itself: Mismatch with germline at one junction end may stem from a read error. This chain uses TRBV18 with TRBJ2-1, with 7 nucleotides matching TRBD2. The germline V gene has CDR1 KGHSH and CDR2 LQKENI. The CDR3 is made up of 16 amino acids. This CDR3 reads CVSSPGTIGSYNEQFF. DNA for the CDR3: TGTGTCAGCTCACCTGGGACTATTGGATCCTACAATGAGCAGTTCTTC.